The 18 T cell receptor beta chains presented below share a single source sample, sequenced in a study of T-cell memory formation after mild COVID-19 (TCRdb year 2021). The library was produced with 5' RACE. Instrument on record: Illumina NovaSeq 6000. TCRdb's own reprocessing of the public reads used fastp at Q25 and MiXCR and kept productive beta chains. Rows are combined by CDR3 protein, so each entry shows the most common genes and DNA. This sample holds approximately 250,000 distinct CDR3 sequences; about a sixth were observed only once. Together, the top ten hold around a fifth of the sample. Sequenced sample: PBMCs or a T cell subset sorted from them (not recorded which). Every receptor here comes from a man between 18 and 29 years old who had mild COVID-19 (a few samples of this study predate the infection). The sample titles of this study are shuffled in the database, so cell type and time point are left out; the donor was told from shared clones.

This clonotype was detected a few times. The gene calls are TRBV5-1 and TRBJ2-3; TRBD2 matches 9 bases. The CDR3 loop spans 16 amino acids. J was trimmed by 4 bases and V by 1 base; bases with no gene match: 7. Per germline, CDR1 SGHRS and CDR2 YFSETQ. The CDR3 DNA follows: TGCGCCAGCAGCTTGTTCAGCGGGGGGAGCCCAGATACGCAGTATTTT. It encodes CASSLFSGGSPDTQYF.

The rearrangement uses TRBV7-8 and TRBJ2-7; perhaps TRBD2 as D (6 bases). Trimming cost V 4 bases and J 11 bases, with 12 bases left between them. Looked up from germline, CDR1 is SGHVS and CDR2 is FQNEAQ. The CDR3 runs to 11 residues. In nucleotides, the CDR3 is TGTGCCAGCAGCTCGGGACTGCCTAAGTACTTC. This sequence encodes CASSSGLPKYF.

The V call is TRBV2, the J call TRBJ2-7, with D perhaps TRBD1 (6 bases). This CDR3 has 14 amino acids. Trimming left V 6 bases short and J 3 bases short, with 15 bases between. Per the germline V gene, CDR1 is SNHLY and CDR2 is FYNNEI. Here the CDR3 DNA reads TGTGCCAGCAGGACAAACAGGGATTTCTACGAGCAGTACGTC. Residues: CASRTNRDFYEQYV.

This clonotype was seen more than once but under ten times. The J gene is TRBJ1-2, the V gene TRBV5-1; 11 nucleotides line up with TRBD1. V was clipped by 5 bases and J by 3 bases; unmatched bases: 9. CDR1 is SGHRS and CDR2 is YFSETQ in the germline V gene. This CDR3 comprises 16 residues. CDR3 in DNA: TGCGCCAGCAGACTGGGACAGGGGGTCTTCGACTATGGCTACACCTTC. Amino acids: CASRLGQGVFDYGYTF.

The chain uses TRBV14 and TRBJ2-7, with D perhaps TRBD1 or TRBD2 (5 bases each). The CDR3 totals 13 residues. Germline loops: CDR1 SGHDN, CDR2 FVKESK. V lost 8 bases to trimming and J lost 4 bases, with 15 bases between them. DNA of the CDR3: TGTGCCAGCGGGGACGGATCTGGGTACGAGCAGTACTTC. It encodes CASGDGSGYEQYF.

This clonotype has just a few counts. The chain has TRBV28 and TRBJ2-3; D is ambiguous. Germline-derived CDR1 and CDR2 are MDHEN and SYDVKM. This CDR3 is 11 amino acids long. With 3 bases removed from V and 8 bases from J, the gap between germline ends came to 6 bases. The CDR3 DNA sequence: TGTGCCAGCAGTTTCGGGCTTACGCAGTATTTT. Residues: CASSFGLTQYF.

This clonotype was counted only a few times. This chain connects TRBV28 to TRBJ1-5; weak D call: TRBD1 (6 bases). Trimming took off 8 bases at V and 9 bases at J, with 20 bases between the two ends. Germline CDR1 and CDR2: MDHEN and SYDVKM. The CDR3 consists of 14 residues. CDR3: CASALGGDGRPQHF. CDR3 sequence (DNA): TGTGCCAGCGCTTTAGGGGGGGATGGGCGGCCCCAGCATTTT.

The chain employs TRBV12-3 or TRBV12-4 and TRBJ1-2; D may be TRBD1 (5 bases). The CDR3 covers 15 residues. Trimming removed 5 bases at V and 6 bases at J, with 19 bases between. The CDR3 DNA sequence: TGTGCCAGCAGTCAAGACAGCTTTTCGATTGATGGCTACACCTTC. Translation gives CASSQDSFSIDGYTF.

This clonotype was found a few times. V is TRBV5-6 and J is TRBJ1-2, with D unresolved. The length of the CDR3 is 12 residues. V was clipped by 4 bases and J by 4 bases, with 8 bases between them. Germline V gene lookup returns CDR1 SGHDT and CDR2 YYEEEE. The CDR3 DNA follows: TGTGCCAGCAGCGGAGGGAGCTATGGCTACACCTTC. Protein: CASSGGSYGYTF.

This clonotype has only a few counts. The chain couples TRBV7-9 to TRBJ2-3; weak D call: TRBD2 (6 bases). CDR1 and CDR2 from the germline V gene are SEHNR and FQNEAQ (reference sequence). This CDR3 region has 15 residues. The V gene lost 5 bases and the J gene lost 1 base, with 13 bases spanning the gap. The CDR3 here is CASSARSGRTDTQYF. CDR3 nucleotide sequence: TGTGCCAGCAGCGCCCGCAGCGGGCGCACAGATACGCAGTATTTT.

This chain joins TRBV4-1 and TRBJ2-2; no definite D call. The CDR3 covers 13 residues. V lost 3 bases and J 7 bases, leaving 9 bases between the germline ends. Per the germline V gene, CDR1 is MGHRA and CDR2 is YSYEKL. The CDR3 nucleotides read TGCGCCAGCAGCCATAGTGTAGGCGGGGAGCTGTTTTTT. As protein: CASSHSVGGELFF.

Only a few counts were recorded for this clonotype. CDR3 sequence reads: CASSQAGGAGTIDTQYF. The DNA of the CDR3 is TGTGCCAGCAGCCAGGCCGGCGGGGCGGGAACGATTGATACGCAGTATTTT. V is TRBV4-2 and J is TRBJ2-3; a possible D gene is TRBD2 (6 bases). The length of the CDR3 is 17 residues. Trimming took 3 bases from V and 6 from J, leaving 22 bases between them. The germline gives CDR1 LGHNA, CDR2 YNFKEQ.

The chain combines TRBV7-2 with TRBJ1-1, with D unresolved. The V and J ends lost 5 bases and 4 bases respectively, with 11 bases between them. Germline V lookup: CDR1 SGHTA, CDR2 FQGNSA. The CDR3 has 13 residues. The CDR3 sequence is CASSPGYSTEAFF. CDR3 bases: TGTGCCAGCAGCCCAGGTTATAGCACTGAAGCTTTCTTT.

The rearrangement uses TRBV4-3 and TRBJ1-4, with D unclear. The germline V gene encodes CDR1 LGHNA and CDR2 YSLEER. With 1 base removed from V and 8 bases from J, the gap between germline ends came to 17 bases. The CDR3 is 16 amino acids. The CDR3 coding sequence is TGCGCCAGCAGCCAAGGAGGAGCCTACTCCGGAGAAAAACTGTTTTTT. This translates into CASSQGGAYSGEKLFF.

This chain connects TRBV20-1 to TRBJ2-7, with TRBD1 identical over 7 bases. The CDR3 extends over 13 amino acids. Germline loops: CDR1 DFQATT, CDR2 SNEGSKA (reference sequence). With V trimmed by 2 bases and J by 1 base, 2 bases remained unmatched. CDR3 loop: CSARSRGSYEQYF. In DNA, the CDR3 is TGCAGTGCTAGATCCAGGGGGTCCTACGAGCAGTACTTC.

The rearrangement links TRBV28 to TRBJ1-4; perhaps TRBD1 as D (5 bases). The CDR3 totals 15 residues. The V and J ends lost 2 bases and 7 bases respectively, with 14 bases between them. Germline CDR1 is MDHEN and CDR2 is SYDVKM. The CDR3 DNA sequence: TGTGCCAGCAGTTTAATCCGGGACCCCGCTGAAAAACTGTTTTTT. It specifies CASSLIRDPAEKLFF.

V is TRBV10-3 and J is TRBJ2-5; the match to TRBD2 covers 8 bases. The CDR3 contains 16 residues. V lost 4 bases, J lost 5 bases, and 12 bases stayed unmatched. In germline, CDR1 is ENHRY, CDR2 SYGVKD. The CDR3 reads CAISGVLGGGSETQYF. As DNA, the CDR3 is TGTGCCATCAGTGGGGTACTGGGCGGGGGGTCGGAGACCCAGTACTTC.

This clonotype was counted a few times. The J gene is TRBJ2-4, the V gene TRBV12-3 or TRBV12-4; 8 bases are a match to TRBD1. The CDR3 contains 14 residues. With 2 bases clipped from V and 6 bases from J, the junction kept 3 bases outside the gene matches. The CDR3 reads CASSLTGGGNIQYF. CDR3 sequence (DNA): TGTGCCAGCAGTTTAACAGGGGGAGGAAACATTCAGTACTTC.